This entry describes one TCR beta chain. The target antigen is unknown. The sample belongs to a study of CD4+ T cells in melanoma. Broader study findings: Diverse differentiation states were reported for melanoma neoantigen-specific CD4+ T cells.

Clones were sequenced by immunoSEQ multiplex PCR, and TCRdb holds only the in-frame ones, with some missing. The sample has about 10,000 clones, less than 70% seen once; the top ten hold around 10%. The ends were cut back, 0 bases at V and 7 bases at J, with 12 bases in the middle. Germline CDR1 and CDR2: MNHEY and SVGAGI. The CDR3 is 14 amino acids. Sequences were obtained from cells from a culture (not recorded whether cultured in vitro). This receptor was identified in a human donor with melanoma. This chain links TRBV6-5 with TRBJ1-2; tentatively, D is TRBD1 (5 bases). CDR3 amino acids: CASSYSPQGFGYTF. Here the CDR3 DNA reads TGTGCCAGCAGTTACTCGCCCCAGGGTTTTGGCTACACCTTC.